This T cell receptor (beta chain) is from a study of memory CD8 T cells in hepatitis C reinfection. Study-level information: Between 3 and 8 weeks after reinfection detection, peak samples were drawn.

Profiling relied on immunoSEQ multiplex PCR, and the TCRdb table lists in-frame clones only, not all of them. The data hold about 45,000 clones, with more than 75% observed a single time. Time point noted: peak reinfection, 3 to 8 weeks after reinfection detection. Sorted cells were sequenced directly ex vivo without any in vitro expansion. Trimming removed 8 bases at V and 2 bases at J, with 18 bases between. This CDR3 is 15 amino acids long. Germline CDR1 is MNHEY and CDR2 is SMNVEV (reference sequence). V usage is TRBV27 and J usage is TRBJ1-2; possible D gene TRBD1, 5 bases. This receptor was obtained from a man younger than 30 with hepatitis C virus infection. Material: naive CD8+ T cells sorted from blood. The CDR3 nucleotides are TGTGCCAGCTCCCCAGGGACTAGCAGGAACTATGGCTACACCTTC. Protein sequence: CASSPGTSRNYGYTF.